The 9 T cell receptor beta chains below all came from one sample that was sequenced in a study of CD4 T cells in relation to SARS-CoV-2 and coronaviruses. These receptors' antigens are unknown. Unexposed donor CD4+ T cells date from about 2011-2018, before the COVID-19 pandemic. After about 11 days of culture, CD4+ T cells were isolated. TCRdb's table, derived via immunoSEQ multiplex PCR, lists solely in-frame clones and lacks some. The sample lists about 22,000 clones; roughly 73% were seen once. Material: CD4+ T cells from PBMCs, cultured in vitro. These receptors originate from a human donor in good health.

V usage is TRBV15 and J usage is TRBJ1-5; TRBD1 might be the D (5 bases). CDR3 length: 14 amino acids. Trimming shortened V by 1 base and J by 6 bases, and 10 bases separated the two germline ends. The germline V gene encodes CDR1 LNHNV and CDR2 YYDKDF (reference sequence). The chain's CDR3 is CATSRGGLVQPQHF. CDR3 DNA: TGTGCCACCAGCAGAGGGGGGTTGGTTCAGCCCCAGCATTTT.

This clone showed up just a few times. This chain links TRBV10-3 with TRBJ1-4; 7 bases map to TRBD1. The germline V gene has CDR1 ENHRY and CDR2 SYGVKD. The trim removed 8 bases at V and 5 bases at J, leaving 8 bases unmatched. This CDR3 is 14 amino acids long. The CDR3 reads CAIGRTGSNEKLFF. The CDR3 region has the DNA TGTGCCATCGGAAGGACAGGCTCCAATGAAAAACTGTTTTTT.

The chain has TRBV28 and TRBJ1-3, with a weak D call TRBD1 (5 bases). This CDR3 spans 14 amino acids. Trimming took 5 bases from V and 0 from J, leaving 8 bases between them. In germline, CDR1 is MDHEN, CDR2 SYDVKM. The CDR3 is CASSAQGSGNTIYF. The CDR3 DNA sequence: TGTGCCAGCAGTGCGCAGGGCTCTGGAAACACCATATATTTT.

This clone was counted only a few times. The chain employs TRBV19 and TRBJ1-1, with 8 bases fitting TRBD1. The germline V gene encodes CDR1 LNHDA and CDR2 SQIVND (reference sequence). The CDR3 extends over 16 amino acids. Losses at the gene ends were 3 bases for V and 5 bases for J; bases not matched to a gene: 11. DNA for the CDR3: TGTGCCAGTAGTATTGGATACAGGGGGGAAAGTACTGAAGCTTTCTTT. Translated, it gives CASSIGYRGESTEAFF.

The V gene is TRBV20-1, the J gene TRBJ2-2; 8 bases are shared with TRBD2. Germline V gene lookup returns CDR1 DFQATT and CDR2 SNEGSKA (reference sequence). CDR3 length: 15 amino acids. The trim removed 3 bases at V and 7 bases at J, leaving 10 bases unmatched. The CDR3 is CSASGPGTSNGELFF. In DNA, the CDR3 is TGCAGTGCTAGTGGGCCCGGGACTAGTAACGGGGAGCTGTTTTTT.

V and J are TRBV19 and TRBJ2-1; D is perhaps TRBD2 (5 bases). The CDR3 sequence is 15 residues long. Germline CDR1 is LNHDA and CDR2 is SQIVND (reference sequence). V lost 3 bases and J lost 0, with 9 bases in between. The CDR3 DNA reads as TGTGCCAGTAGTATGGGAGCGGCCTCCTACAATGAGCAGTTCTTC. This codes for CASSMGAASYNEQFF.

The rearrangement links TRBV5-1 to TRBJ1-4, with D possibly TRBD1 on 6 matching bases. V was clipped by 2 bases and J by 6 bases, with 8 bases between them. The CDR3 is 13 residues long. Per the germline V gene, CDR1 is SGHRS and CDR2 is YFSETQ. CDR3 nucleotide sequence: TGCGCCAGCAGCTTAAGGGGGGATGAAAAACTGTTTTTT. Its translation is CASSLRGDEKLFF.

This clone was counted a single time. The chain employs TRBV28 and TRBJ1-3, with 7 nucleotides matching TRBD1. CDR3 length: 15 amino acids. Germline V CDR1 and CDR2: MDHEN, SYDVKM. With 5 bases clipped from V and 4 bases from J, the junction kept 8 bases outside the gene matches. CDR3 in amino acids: CASSLYRGSGNTIYF. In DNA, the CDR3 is TGTGCCAGCAGTCTATACAGGGGCTCGGGAAACACCATATATTTT.

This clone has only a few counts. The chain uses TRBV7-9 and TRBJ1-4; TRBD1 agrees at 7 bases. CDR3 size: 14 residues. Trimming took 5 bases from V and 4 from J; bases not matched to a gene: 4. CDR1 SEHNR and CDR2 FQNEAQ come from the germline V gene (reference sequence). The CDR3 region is CASSKGQHNEKLFF. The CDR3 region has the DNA TGTGCCAGCAGCAAGGGACAGCATAATGAAAAACTGTTTTTT.